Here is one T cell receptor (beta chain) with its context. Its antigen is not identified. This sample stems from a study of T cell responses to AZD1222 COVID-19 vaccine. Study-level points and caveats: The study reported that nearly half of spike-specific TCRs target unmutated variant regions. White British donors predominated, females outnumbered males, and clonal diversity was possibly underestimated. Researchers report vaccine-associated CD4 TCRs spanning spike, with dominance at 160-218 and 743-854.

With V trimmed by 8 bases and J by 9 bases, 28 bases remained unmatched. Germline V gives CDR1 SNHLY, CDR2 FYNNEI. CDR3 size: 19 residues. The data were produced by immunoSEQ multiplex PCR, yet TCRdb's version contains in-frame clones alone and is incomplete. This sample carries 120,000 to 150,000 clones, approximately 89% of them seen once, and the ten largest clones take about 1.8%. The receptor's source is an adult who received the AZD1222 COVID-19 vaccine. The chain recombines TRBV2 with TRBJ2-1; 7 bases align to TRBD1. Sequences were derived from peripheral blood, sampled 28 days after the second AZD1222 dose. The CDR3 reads CASVKTDKQGQPFRGEQFF. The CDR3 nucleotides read TGTGCCAGCGTGAAGACAGATAAGCAGGGACAGCCCTTTCGGGGTGAGCAGTTCTTC.